The T cell receptor (beta chain) under discussion was sequenced for a study of shared clonotypes between healthy human individuals. Produced via immunoSEQ multiplex PCR; TCRdb's table is partial and in-frame only. The data hold some 1 million clones, with more than 60% observed a single time. Per the germline V gene, CDR1 is KGHSH and CDR2 is LQKENI. The CDR3 is 15 amino acids. Losses at the gene ends were 3 bases for V and 5 bases for J; bases not matched to a gene: 9. As concerns this clone: Its specificity is unknown.

Findings of the study overall: Some clonotypes were shared by all four sorted-subset donors, while others were not shared. The non-shared ones had lower generation probabilities than the shared ones. In a handful of donors, around 4.8% of naive CD4 clonotypes appeared in common.

This chain connects TRBV18 to TRBJ2-7; TRBD1 agrees at 8 bases. The source material was memory CD4+ T cells sorted from blood. Subset defined: CD45RA-negative fraction. The TCR sequence derives from a man younger than 35 in good health. CDR3 sequence (DNA): TGTGCCAGCTCACCTCCTTCTACAGGGGGTAACGAGCAGTACTTC. Amino acid sequence: CASSPPSTGGNEQYF.